This T cell receptor beta chain was recorded in a study of Graves' ophthalmopathy and Graves' hyperthyroidism. Germline trimming cut 6 bases from V and 5 bases from J; bases unmatched to any gene: 5. Germline CDR1 ENHRY, CDR2 SYGVKD. There are 14 residues in the CDR3. The TCR beta CDR3 regions underwent amplification from RNA transcripts. The authors performed first-round RT-PCR with HTBI primers and then a second-round multiplex PCR. TCRdb re-analysed the multiplex PCR reads in MiXCR, keeping a single row per CDR3 protein. This table has around 520,000 distinct CDR3 sequences, 35% to 45% appearing once.

The chain uses TRBV10-3 and TRBJ2-5, with 11 bases aligning to TRBD2. Sequencing was done on a sample of peripheral blood or thyroid tissue (not recorded which). The clonotype comes from an adult man with Graves' hyperthyroidism. CDR3 bases: TGTGCCATCAGCCGACTAGCGGGACGGGAGACCCAGTACTTC. Its translation: CAISRLAGRETQYF.